Each of the 14 T cell receptor beta chains below was sequenced from the same sample in a study of identical twins. TCRdb re-derived calls from the 5' RACE reads in MiXCR, one entry per CDR3 protein. The sample contains some 200,000 distinct CDR3 sequences, about 7.5% of which appear only once. These sequences were also reported in another study, on yellow fever vaccine responses in identical twins.

The specimen sequenced was memory (CD45RO+) T cells sorted from blood. These receptors were collected from a young woman in good health.

This clonotype has only a few counts. V is TRBV25-1 and J is TRBJ2-6; TRBD1 matches 8 bases. The junction had 14 bases not matched to a gene; V was cut back by 3 bases and J by 4 bases. This CDR3 has 19 residues. The germline CDR1 and CDR2 sequences are MGHDK and SYGVNS. CDR3 nucleotides: TGTGCCAGCAGTGATGTTGGGGAGGACAGGGTTGGAGGGGCCAACGTCCTGACTTTC. Protein: CASSDVGEDRVGGANVLTF.

This clonotype was detected many times. The chain recombines TRBV6-5 with TRBJ2-7; D call uncertain. Trimming left V 6 bases short and J 5 bases short, with 11 bases between. Germline loops: CDR1 MNHEY, CDR2 SVGAGI. The CDR3 contains 12 residues. Here the CDR3 reads CASRELGDEQYF. The CDR3, as DNA: TGTGCCAGCAGAGAACTTGGCGACGAGCAGTACTTC.

The chain combines TRBV7-2 with TRBJ2-1; unclear D gene. The CDR3 runs to 14 residues. V was pared by 6 bases and J by 0 bases, with 9 bases between. CDR1 is SGHTA and CDR2 is FQGNSA in the germline V gene. The CDR3 nucleotides read TGTGCCAGCAGGACTCTTTCCTCCTACAATGAGCAGTTCTTC. Amino acids: CASRTLSSYNEQFF.

The chain recombines TRBV4-2 with TRBJ1-1; weak D call: TRBD1 (6 bases). Trimming stripped 2 bases from V and 5 bases from J, with 15 bases between. CDR1 is LGHNA and CDR2 is YNFKEQ in the germline V gene. The length of the CDR3 is 15 residues. The CDR3 loop reads CASSQTTGLGTEAFF. The CDR3 DNA reads TGTGCCAGCAGCCAAACTACAGGGTTGGGTACTGAAGCTTTCTTT.

This clonotype has a handful of counts. This chain uses TRBV7-9 with TRBJ2-2, with TRBD2 as a possible D gene (6 bases). CDR1 and CDR2 (germline): SEHNR, FQNEAQ (reference sequence). V lost 6 bases to trimming and J lost 1 base, with 15 bases between them. This CDR3 spans 16 amino acids. The CDR3 sequence: CASSPLAGRNTGELFF. The CDR3 DNA reads as TGTGCCAGCAGTCCGCTGGCGGGGAGGAACACCGGGGAGCTGTTTTTT.

This clonotype appeared many times. The chain couples TRBV5-1 to TRBJ2-3, with D possibly being TRBD2 (7 bases). Germline CDR1 SGHRS, CDR2 YFSETQ. The CDR3 extends over 13 amino acids. The V end was cut by 5 bases, the J end by 13 bases, with 20 bases between. The CDR3 is CASSEGQTSKKYF. CDR3 nucleotide sequence: TGCGCCAGCAGTGAAGGACAGACTAGCAAGAAGTATTTT. Full variable domain (rest looked up from reference TRBV5-1 and TRBJ2-3): KAGVTQTPRYLIKTRGQQVTLSCSPISGHRSVSWYQQTPGQGLQFLFEYFSETQRNKGNFPGRFSGRQFSNSRSEMNVSTLELGDSALYLCASSEGQTSKKYFGPGTRLTVL.

This clonotype was recorded a few times. The chain joins TRBV5-6 to TRBJ2-7; D perhaps matches TRBD1 (6 bases). CDR3 length equals 14 residues. V lost 5 bases and J lost 2, with 14 bases in between. Per germline, CDR1 SGHDT and CDR2 YYEEEE. The CDR3 DNA reads TGTGCCAGCAGTCGACACAGGGAGACCTACGAGCAGTACTTC. It encodes CASSRHRETYEQYF.

V is TRBV24-1 and J is TRBJ2-2; D ambiguous. V lost 4 bases to trimming and J lost 6 bases, with 20 bases between them. Germline lookup yields CDR1 KGHDR and CDR2 SFDVKD. CDR3 length equals 17 residues. The CDR3 region has the DNA TGTGCCACCAGTGACCCCCCAGGCGGCGCATCTTCCGGGGAGCTGTTTTTT. Translating gives CATSDPPGGASSGELFF.

This clonotype turned up a few times. The V gene is TRBV5-1, the J gene TRBJ1-1; D possibly corresponds to TRBD1 (6 bases). Trimming shortened V by 0 bases and J by 6 bases, and 9 bases separated the two germline ends. The CDR3 length is 13 residues. Per germline, CDR1 SGHRS and CDR2 YFSETQ. The DNA of the CDR3 is TGCGCCAGCAGCTTGGACAGGGTGGCTGAAGCTTTCTTT. Encoded protein: CASSLDRVAEAFF.

This clonotype turned up a few times. DNA of the CDR3: TGTGCCAGCAGCTACGGGGCTGGGCAGGGTCAGGGAGAGACCCAGTACTTC. This gives the protein CASSYGAGQGQGETQYF. The chain has TRBV6-5 and TRBJ2-5; tentatively, D is TRBD1 or TRBD2 (5 bases each). Germline-derived CDR1 and CDR2 are MNHEY and SVGAGI. The germline V and J ends were trimmed by 6 bases and 4 bases, with 24 bases remaining between them. The CDR3 spans 17 residues.

V is TRBV7-9 and J is TRBJ2-5, with a weak D call TRBD2 (5 bases). The germline gives CDR1 SEHNR, CDR2 FQNEAQ (reference sequence). CDR3 size: 13 residues. V dropped 3 bases and J dropped 6 bases, with 11 bases sitting between them. CDR3 coding DNA: TGTGCCAGCAGCTTGGTCATCGGGAAGACCCAGTACTTC. It specifies CASSLVIGKTQYF.

At least ten counts were recorded for this clonotype. The genes are TRBV9 and TRBJ2-3; weak D call: TRBD2 (6 bases). The CDR3 contains 13 residues. Trimming pared 0 bases from V and 5 bases from J, leaving 7 bases between. The germline gives CDR1 SGDLS, CDR2 YYNGEE. The CDR3 nucleotides read TGTGCCAGCAGCGTAGGGGGAGGAGATACGCAGTATTTT. Protein product: CASSVGGGDTQYF.

The chain links TRBV20-1 to TRBJ2-7; possibly TRBD1 for D (6 bases). The germline V and J ends were trimmed by 1 base and 2 bases, with 12 bases remaining between them. The germline gives CDR1 DFQATT, CDR2 SNEGSKA (reference sequence). The CDR3 spans 14 residues. This chain's CDR3 is CSARGQDFTYEQYF. Written as DNA, the CDR3 is TGCAGTGCTAGAGGACAGGACTTTACCTACGAGCAGTACTTC.

In its sample, this clonotype was seen many times. This sequence joins TRBV5-1 and TRBJ2-3; D unresolved. The germline gives CDR1 SGHRS, CDR2 YFSETQ. This CDR3 has 12 residues. Trimming took 0 bases from V and 4 from J, leaving 3 bases between them. This CDR3 is CASSLGADTQYF. CDR3 DNA sequence: TGCGCCAGCAGCTTGGGGGCAGATACGCAGTATTTT.